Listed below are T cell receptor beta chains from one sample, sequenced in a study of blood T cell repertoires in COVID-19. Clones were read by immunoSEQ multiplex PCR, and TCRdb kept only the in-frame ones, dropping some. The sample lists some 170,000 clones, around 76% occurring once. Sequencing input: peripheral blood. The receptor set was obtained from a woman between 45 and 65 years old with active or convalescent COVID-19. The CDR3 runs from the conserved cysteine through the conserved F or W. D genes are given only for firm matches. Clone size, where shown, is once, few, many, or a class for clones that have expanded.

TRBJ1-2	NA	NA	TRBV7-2	CASRLQGFGGYTF	TGTGCCAGCAGACTACAGGGTTTTGGCGGCTACACCTTC
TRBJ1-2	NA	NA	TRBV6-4	CASSDSIRSPLLYGYTF	TGTGCCAGCAGTGACTCGATCAGGTCTCCACTCCTTTATGGCTACACCTTC
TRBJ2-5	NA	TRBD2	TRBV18	CASSPRPSGEETQYF	TGTGCCAGCTCCCCGAGGCCTAGCGGTGAAGAGACCCAGTACTTC
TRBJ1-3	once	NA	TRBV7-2	CASSFIGSGNTIYF	TGTGCCAGCAGCTTCATCGGTTCCGGGAACACCATATATTTT
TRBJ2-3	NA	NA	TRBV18	CASSAGQLSTDTQYF	TGTGCCAGCTCAGCGGGGCAGCTTAGCACAGATACGCAGTATTTT
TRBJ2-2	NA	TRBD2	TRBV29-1	CSVGTSVNTGELFF	TGCAGCGTAGGGACTAGCGTGAACACCGGGGAGCTGTTTTTT
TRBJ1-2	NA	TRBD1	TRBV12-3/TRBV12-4	CASSLNRGGYTF	TGTGCCAGCAGTTTGAACAGGGGCGGCTACACCTTC
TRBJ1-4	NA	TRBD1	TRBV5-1	CASSLGGTGVNEKLFF	TGCGCCAGCAGCTTGGGCGGGACAGGGGTGAATGAAAAACTGTTTTTT
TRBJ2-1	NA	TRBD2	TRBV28	CASLGGSYNEQFF	TGTGCCAGCCTCGGGGGGTCCTACAATGAGCAGTTCTTC
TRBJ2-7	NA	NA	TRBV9	CASSVGAGKSYEQYF	TGTGCCAGCAGCGTAGGGGCAGGGAAATCCTACGAGCAGTACTTC
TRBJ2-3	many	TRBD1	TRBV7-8	CASSLVAGGDTDTQYF	TGTGCCAGCAGCTTAGTGGCAGGGGGCGATACAGATACGCAGTATTTT
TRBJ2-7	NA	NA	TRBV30	CAWRSKTDNYEQYF	TGTGCCTGGAGAAGTAAGACAGATAACTACGAGCAGTACTTC
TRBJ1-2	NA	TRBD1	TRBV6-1	CASSKGAAGGRNYGYTF	TGTGCCAGCAGTAAAGGCGCGGCAGGGGGAAGGAACTATGGCTACACCTTC
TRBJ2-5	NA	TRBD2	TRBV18	CASSPALAEETQYF	TGTGCCAGCTCACCGGCACTAGCGGAAGAGACCCAGTACTTC
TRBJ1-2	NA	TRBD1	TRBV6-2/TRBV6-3	CASSYSSGQGANGYTF	TGTGCCAGCAGTTACTCGAGCGGACAGGGGGCAAATGGCTACACCTTC
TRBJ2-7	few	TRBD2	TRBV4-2	CASSQEYSGYEQYF	TGTGCCAGCAGCCAAGAATATAGCGGGTACGAGCAGTACTTC